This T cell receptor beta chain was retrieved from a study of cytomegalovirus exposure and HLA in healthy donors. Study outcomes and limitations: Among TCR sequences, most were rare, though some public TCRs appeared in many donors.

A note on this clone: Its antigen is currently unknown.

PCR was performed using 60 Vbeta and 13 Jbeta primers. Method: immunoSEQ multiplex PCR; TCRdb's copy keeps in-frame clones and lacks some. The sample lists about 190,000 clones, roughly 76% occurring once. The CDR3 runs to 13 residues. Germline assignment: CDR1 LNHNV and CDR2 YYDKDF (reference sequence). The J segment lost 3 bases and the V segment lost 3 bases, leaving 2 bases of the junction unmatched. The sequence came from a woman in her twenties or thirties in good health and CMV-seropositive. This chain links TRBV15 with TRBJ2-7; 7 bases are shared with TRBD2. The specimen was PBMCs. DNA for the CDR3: TGTGCCACCAGCAGCGCGGGAGACTACGAGCAGTACTTC. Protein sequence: CATSSAGDYEQYF.